This T cell receptor (beta chain) was found in a study of blood T cell repertoires in COVID-19. V lost 7 bases to trimming and J lost 3 bases; unmatched junction nucleotides: 4. Per germline, CDR1 SNHLY and CDR2 FYNNEI. The CDR3 length is 14 residues. Produced via immunoSEQ multiplex PCR; TCRdb's table is partial and in-frame only. The repertoire holds some 120,000 clones, with 84% as singletons. The chain combines TRBV2 with TRBJ2-3; 10 bases are a match to TRBD2. The origin of this receptor is a woman aged 60-75 years with acute or convalescent COVID-19. Sequencing was carried out using peripheral blood. The CDR3 loop is CASNLAGVTDTQYF. DNA of the CDR3: TGTGCCAGCAACCTAGCGGGGGTGACAGATACGCAGTATTTT.